A selection of T cell receptor beta chains follows, all from one sample in a study of metastatic and nonmetastatic thyroid tumors. TCRdb reanalyzed the PCR reads via MiXCR. The sample has 15,000 to 20,000 clones, 37% seen once. Sequenced sample: tumor tissue. All receptors come from a female donor with papillary thyroid cancer or a benign thyroid nodule (not recorded which). Some clones in this sample may be carry-over from other donors' samples. Both conserved end residues are part of each CDR3. Each record gives: clone size, J gene, V gene, D gene, CDR3 protein, CDR3 DNA. D genes are given only for firm matches. Size is omitted from some rows. Given values are once, few, many or a class for expanded clones.

.	TRBJ2-7	TRBV30	TRBD1	CAWSVQGTAYEQYF	TGTGCCTGGAGTGTACAGGGGACCGCCTACGAGCAGTACTTC
few	TRBJ2-1	TRBV19	TRBD1	CASSITGENNEQFF	TGTGCCAGTAGTATAACAGGGGAAAACAATGAGCAGTTCTTC
.	TRBJ1-2	TRBV20-1	.	CSARVLLLNYGYTF	TGCAGTGCTAGAGTTCTCTTGTTAAACTATGGCTACACCTTC
few	TRBJ2-7	TRBV7-9	.	CASSLLQSYEQYF	TGTGCCAGCAGCTTGCTTCAGTCCTACGAGCAGTACTTC
few	TRBJ1-3	TRBV6-1	.	CASSPTALGNTIYF	TGTGCCAGCAGTCCTACGGCGTTGGGGAACACCATATATTTT
.	TRBJ2-6	TRBV30	.	CAWRKSGANVLTF	TGTGCCTGGAGGAAGTCTGGGGCCAACGTCCTGACTTTC
.	TRBJ1-4	TRBV5-4	.	CASSFEPQEEKLFF	TGTGCCAGCAGCTTTGAACCTCAGGAGGAAAAACTGTTTTTT
.	TRBJ1-1	TRBV18	.	CASSTPDGEAFF	TGCGCCAGCTCAACGCCGGACGGTGAAGCTTTCTTT
.	TRBJ2-7	TRBV5-1	TRBD1	CASSALGQSYEQYF	TGCGCCAGCAGCGCCCTGGGACAGAGCTACGAGCAGTACTTC
.	TRBJ2-1	TRBV7-3	TRBD2	CASSSLAGGGNEQFF	TGTGCCAGCAGCTCCTTAGCGGGTGGTGGGAATGAGCAGTTCTTC
.	TRBJ1-2	TRBV5-4	.	CASSLAYAAGRANYGYTF	TGTGCCAGCAGCTTGGCCTACGCAGCAGGCAGGGCCAACTATGGCTACACCTTC
few	TRBJ1-5	TRBV2	.	CASNRGQGYNQPQHF	TGTGCCAGCAACCGAGGGCAGGGGTACAATCAGCCCCAGCATTTT
.	TRBJ2-3	TRBV28	.	CASSTQGRDTQYF	TGTGCCAGCAGTACCCAAGGGAGAGATACGCAGTATTTT
.	TRBJ2-7	TRBV20-1	.	CSARDTSEQYF	TGCAGTGCTAGAGACACTAGCGAGCAGTACTTC
.	TRBJ2-3	TRBV6-1	.	CAISRYDTQYF	TGTGCCATCAGTCGATACGATACGCAGTATTTT
.	TRBJ2-1	TRBV6-2/TRBV6-3	TRBD2	CASSYSRSGRAGEQFF	TGTGCCAGCAGTTACTCGAGGAGCGGGAGGGCCGGTGAGCAGTTCTTC
.	TRBJ1-3	TRBV6-1	.	CARSFRGHSGNTIYF	TGTGCCAGATCCTTCCGGGGTCACTCTGGAAACACCATATATTTT
few	TRBJ2-7	TRBV6-5	TRBD2	CASSIRGTSGGTTYEQYF	TGTGCCAGCAGTATTAGGGGGACTAGCGGGGGAACCACCTACGAGCAGTACTTC
few	TRBJ1-1	TRBV20-1	.	CSASPEWGMNTEAFF	TGCAGTGCTTCCCCAGAGTGGGGCATGAACACTGAAGCTTTCTTT
.	TRBJ2-2	TRBV11-1	.	CASSLAGGQGHGELFF	TGTGCCAGCAGCTTAGCGGGAGGCCAGGGGCACGGGGAGCTGTTTTTT
once	TRBJ2-1	TRBV3-1	.	CASSQEAALYNEQFF	TGTGCCAGCAGCCAAGAGGCAGCGTTGTACAATGAGCAGTTCTTC
.	TRBJ1-2	TRBV5-6	TRBD1	CASSIQGHYGYTF	TGTGCCAGCAGCATACAGGGGCACTATGGCTACACCTTC
few	TRBJ1-2	TRBV28	.	CASIAGHTGGGYTF	TGTGCCAGCATCGCCGGACATACCGGAGGTGGCTACACCTTC
.	TRBJ2-1	TRBV27	.	CASSLHNEQFF	TGTGCCAGCAGTTTACACAATGAGCAGTTCTTC
.	TRBJ1-6	TRBV6-2/TRBV6-3	TRBD1	CASSNRGRLDSPLHF	TGTGCCAGCAGTAACAGGGGGCGGTTGGATTCACCCCTCCACTTT
.	TRBJ2-3	TRBV24-1	.	CATFHCTDTQYF	TGTGCCACCTTCCATTGCACAGATACGCAGTATTTT
few	TRBJ2-7	TRBV28	TRBD1	CASSLLTGGRNEQYF	TGTGCCAGCAGTTTATTGACAGGGGGAAGGAACGAGCAGTACTTC
.	TRBJ2-2	TRBV6-1	.	CASSEGLDTGELFF	TGTGCCAGCAGTGAGGGACTGGACACCGGGGAGCTGTTTTTT
.	TRBJ2-7	TRBV6-5	TRBD2	CASSYTGTSEEQYF	TGTGCCAGCAGTTACACCGGGACTAGCGAAGAGCAGTACTTC
.	TRBJ2-7	TRBV24-1	.	CATTDSGSRSYEQYF	TGTGCCACCACAGATAGCGGTAGCCGATCCTACGAGCAGTACTTC
.	TRBJ1-5	TRBV4-3	.	CASSPQGGHTDTQHF	TGCGCCAGCAGCCCCCAAGGCGGTCACACAGATACGCAGCATTTT
.	TRBJ2-7	TRBV20-1	TRBD1	CSALGTETYEQYF	TGCAGCGCTCTCGGGACAGAGACCTACGAGCAGTACTTC
large	TRBJ1-2	TRBV9	.	CASSPPPGRQIMPAGYTF	TGTGCCAGCAGCCCGCCTCCCGGACGCCAGATTATGCCAGCTGGCTACACCTTC
.	TRBJ2-3	TRBV11-2	.	CASSSITSTDTQYF	TGTGCCAGCAGCTCGATAACTAGCACAGATACGCAGTATTTT
.	TRBJ2-7	TRBV11-2	.	CASSVSSYEQYF	TGTGCCAGCAGCGTTAGCTCCTACGAGCAGTACTTC
few	TRBJ1-5	TRBV6-1	TRBD1	CASTARGRRYNQPQHF	TGTGCCAGCACGGCCAGGGGGCGCCGATACAATCAGCCCCAGCATTTT
.	TRBJ2-1	TRBV28	TRBD2	CASSRTSGRDNEQFF	TGTGCCAGCAGTCGAACTAGCGGGAGAGACAATGAGCAGTTCTTC
once	TRBJ2-7	TRBV3-1	.	CASSQSSEQYF	TGTGCCAGCAGCCAATCGTCCGAGCAGTACTTC
.	TRBJ2-1	TRBV19	TRBD2	CASGGGNSGSSYNEQFF	TGTGCCAGTGGGGGGGGTAATAGCGGGAGTTCCTACAATGAGCAGTTCTTC
.	TRBJ2-5	TRBV20-1	.	CSAVYPELQTQYF	TGCAGTGCTGTTTACCCCGAATTACAGACCCAGTACTTC
.	TRBJ2-5	TRBV5-1	.	CASSLTPEETQYF	TGCGCCAGCAGCTTAACCCCTGAGGAGACCCAGTACTTC